This record covers a single T cell receptor (beta chain). Its antigen is as yet unknown. CDR3 length: 14 amino acids. Germline V gene data show CDR1 as MNHNS and CDR2 as SASEGT. The germline V and J ends were trimmed by 6 bases and 4 bases, with 12 bases remaining between them. This specimen comes from a study of cytomegalovirus exposure and HLA in healthy donors. Study-wide results and caveats: Earlier findings revealed that most TCR beta V segments proved productive either about 90% or about 30% of the time. Among the most significant clusters, several appeared linked to common viral pathogens in a later analysis.

PCR involved 60 Vbeta and 13 Jbeta primers. This table comes from immunoSEQ multiplex PCR, and its TCRdb copy is limited to in-frame clones, with some not included. Among about 190,000 clones listed, around 82% were seen once. It was healthy bone marrow donors who served as donors. The TCR originated in a man aged 40-55 years in good health and CMV-seropositive. The chain joins TRBV6-1 to TRBJ1-4, with D possibly matching TRBD1 (5 bases). The sequencing sample was made of PBMCs. CDR3 in DNA: TGTGCCAGCAGCGGAGGGACGGGTAATGAAAAACTGTTTTTT. Protein: CASSGGTGNEKLFF.